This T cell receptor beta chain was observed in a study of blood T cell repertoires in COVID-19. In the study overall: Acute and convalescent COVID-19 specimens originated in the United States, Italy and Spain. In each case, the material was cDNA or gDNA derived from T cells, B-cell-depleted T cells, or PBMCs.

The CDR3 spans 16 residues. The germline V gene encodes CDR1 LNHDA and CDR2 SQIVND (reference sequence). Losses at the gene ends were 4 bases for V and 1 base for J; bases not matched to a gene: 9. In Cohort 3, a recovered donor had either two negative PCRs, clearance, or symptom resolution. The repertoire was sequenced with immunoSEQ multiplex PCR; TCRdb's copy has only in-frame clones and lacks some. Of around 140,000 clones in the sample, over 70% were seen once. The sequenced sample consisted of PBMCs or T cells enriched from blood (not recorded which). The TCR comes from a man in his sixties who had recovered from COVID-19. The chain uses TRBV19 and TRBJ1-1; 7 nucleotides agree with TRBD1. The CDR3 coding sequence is TGTGCCAGTAGTAGTAATAAGAGGGGGCCGAACACTGAAGCTTTCTTT. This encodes CASSSNKRGPNTEAFF.